This T cell receptor (beta chain) was identified in a study of radiotherapy plus CTLA-4 blockade in lung cancer. As for the study in general: In under 20% of patients, objective responses were seen; approximately 31% had disease control. Study results and limitations: Blood-borne expansion of tumor-derived TCR clones followed radiotherapy plus ipilimumab. Early blood T cell clone dynamics, with interferon-beta, were reported to best predict response.

V was trimmed by 1 base and J by 12 bases, leaving 14 bases between them. Germline V CDR1 and CDR2: SGHRS, YFSETQ. The CDR3 spans 13 residues. Sequencing was performed with immunoSEQ multiplex PCR; in TCRdb, only in-frame clones are kept and a portion is missing. The table lists roughly 100,000 clones, 70% to 90% of them singletons, with under 3% in the top ten. Ipilimumab CTLA-4 blockade and focal radiation were given to patients with chemo-refractory metastatic non-small-cell lung cancer. Regarding this clone: No antigen is known for it.

This TCR was recovered from a human donor with non-small cell lung cancer that progressed on radiotherapy plus ipilimumab. Some clones in this sample may be carry-over from other donors' samples. Sequencing was performed on peripheral blood, taken from a patient treated with radiotherapy plus ipilimumab. The rearrangement links TRBV5-1 to TRBJ2-1; D uncertain. The CDR3 region is CASSLIPLDGQFF. CDR3 in DNA: TGCGCCAGCAGCTTGATCCCCCTCGACGGGCAGTTCTTC.